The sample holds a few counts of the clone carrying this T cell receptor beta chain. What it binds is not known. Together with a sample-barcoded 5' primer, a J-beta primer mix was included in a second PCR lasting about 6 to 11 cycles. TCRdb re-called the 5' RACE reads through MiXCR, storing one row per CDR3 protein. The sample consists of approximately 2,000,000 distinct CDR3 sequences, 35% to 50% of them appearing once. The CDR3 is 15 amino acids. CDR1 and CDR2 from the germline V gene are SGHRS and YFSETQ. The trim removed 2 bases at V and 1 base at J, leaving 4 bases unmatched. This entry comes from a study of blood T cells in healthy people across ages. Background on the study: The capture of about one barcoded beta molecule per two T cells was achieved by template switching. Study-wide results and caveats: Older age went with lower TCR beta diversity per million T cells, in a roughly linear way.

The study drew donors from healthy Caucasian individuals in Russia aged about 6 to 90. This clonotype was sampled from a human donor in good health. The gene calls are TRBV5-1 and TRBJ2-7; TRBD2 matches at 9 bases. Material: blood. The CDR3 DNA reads TGCGCCAGCAGCTTCGTAGCGGGGGTGTCCTACGAGCAGTACTTC. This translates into CASSFVAGVSYEQYF. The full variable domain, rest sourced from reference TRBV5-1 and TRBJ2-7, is KAGVTQTPRYLIKTRGQQVTLSCSPISGHRSVSWYQQTPGQGLQFLFEYFSETQRNKGNFPGRFSGRQFSNSRSEMNVSTLELGDSALYLCASSFVAGVSYEQYFGPGTRLTVT.